The clone carrying this T cell receptor (beta chain) was seen a few times. Authors' data handling: Amplification of reference gene primers provided the estimated nucleated cell counts. Repertoires were generated with immunoSEQ multiplex PCR, while TCRdb's copy carries only in-frame clones and drops some. V, J and clone size are taken as reported in that table, and D and trimming were inferred from the DNA itself. Among some 150,000 clones listed, around 86% were seen once. The CDR3 covers 16 residues. Germline CDR1 is LGHDT and CDR2 is YNNKEL (reference sequence). Between the trimmed V and J ends, which lost 4 bases and 4 bases, there was a span of 20 bases. The record originates from a study of blood T cell repertoires in COVID-19.

The TCR was taken from a man in his 70s with acute or convalescent COVID-19. This chain links TRBV3-1 (or the pseudogene TRBV3-2) with TRBJ2-7; the D gene is possibly TRBD1 (6 bases). The sequenced sample was peripheral blood. The CDR3 bases are TGTGCCAGCAGCCCAGGGCAGGGGATCAATATGTACGAGCAGTACTTC. Protein sequence: CASSPGQGINMYEQYF.